The text below deals with one T cell receptor (beta chain). This clonotype was observed at least ten times. Its antigen specificity is not known. No much larger clone is present one base from it, and per-base qualities are unavailable. The data were obtained in a study of HIV-infected children after antiretroviral therapy interruption (dated by TCRdb to 2018 to 2020). Background for the entire study: Eight children, all with CD4+ count above 500 and viral load below 50 copies/ml, were included, of whom four were on planned treatment interruption and four were on continuous treatment. For the continuous-treatment arm, samples from the corresponding weeks 0, 48 and 150 were analyzed. Median age was roughly 9.9 years in the interruption group and roughly 8 years in the continuous treatment group. Exposure to EBV and CMV had been recorded for most participating children. For the interruption arm, samples were taken at week 0, at week 12, at the end of interruption (week 24 or 48), and roughly 3 years after the study ended. Alongside measurements of thymic output, TCR repertoires of children on planned treatment interruption were compared with TCR repertoires of children on continuous antiretroviral treatment. Findings and caveats that apply to the study as a whole: An increase in the naive CD4+ Gini coefficient was observed by the end of treatment interruption, suggesting clonal expansion, and a return to baseline was observed by 3 years. For naive CD4+ repertoires of PTI patients, CDR3 sharing between time points dropped once interruption began, while many sequences were shared between the end of interruption and 3 years later. Minor non-naive CD45RA+ populations such as EMRA or stem memory cells might have been included among the sorted CD45RA+ naive cells. The small number of patients is a limitation of the study, so the data should be interpreted with caution.

In the germline V gene, CDR1 corresponds to MGHDK and CDR2 to SYGVNS. Spanning cysteine to phenylalanine, the CDR3 consists of 13 amino acids. CDR3 DNA is the only sequence kept; it has 39 bases, read in frame from the first base. The germline ends are 14 bases apart after V is trimmed by 1 base and J by 13 bases. To prepare the library, 3' RACE was applied. TCR libraries were generated from RNA by a 3' RACE protocol incorporating unique molecular identifiers so that PCR amplification bias could be corrected. As many as 12 amplicon libraries were pooled and then sequenced on an Illumina MiSeq using v2 2x250 paired-end chemistry. The paper's processing steps were these. Reads were processed with Decombinator for assignment of V and J genes and CDR3, and barcode-based correction of errors and PCR bias was applied. Repertoires were subsampled to equal depth before Gini coefficients were calculated with the R ineq package. CDR3 similarity was assessed with GLIPH, Hamming distance and a shared triplet metric. The public sequencing data were trimmed at Q25 with fastp and processed into clonotypes with MiXCR by TCRdb, which kept only in-frame beta chains. Identical CDR3 protein sequences are pooled into one entry, listed with their most common genes and DNA. These V and J calls originate from TCRdb's pipeline instead of the authors' own analysis. In this sample the table shows 40,000 to 55,000 distinct CDR3 sequences, around 4.1% of which occur a single time. Together, the top ten hold approximately 0.7% of the sample.

The treatment or condition label here, explained by the study, means: PENTA 11 planned treatment interruption arm or continuous ART arm. The participants, all children from the United Kingdom aged 2 to 15 years, had been on at least three-drug ART for a minimum of 24 weeks. The study required cryopreserved PBMCs containing at least 5 million viable cells, and a handful of candidate patients were excluded because of low viable PBMC yield. Using a FACSAria III cell sorter, naive CD4+ CD45RA+ CD45RO- T cells were FACS-sorted out of thawed PBMCs. After sorting, the cells were fixed and RNA was extracted first with the RNeasy FFPE kit and then with the RNeasy Micro kit.

Sequencing used CD45RA+ CD4+ T cells from PBMCs, pooled from several time points, obtained from a donor given antiretroviral therapy, either interrupted or continuous. Read against the paper, the sample's cell subset or site label means: naive CD4+ CD45RA+ CD45RO- T cells. The sequence joins TRBV25-1 to TRBJ2-1; the D region possibly corresponds to TRBD2 (6 bases align). This receptor was obtained from a pool of human donors with HIV. The nucleotides are TGTGCCAGCAGTGAATTGGGCGGGGTCCCCCAGTTCTTC. Its protein reads: CASSELGGVPQFF.